This T cell receptor (beta chain) came from a study of blood T cell repertoires in COVID-19. Study-wide background: Both acute and convalescent COVID-19 samples were obtained from the United States, Italy and Spain. Nucleic acid was either cDNA or gDNA, and it came from T cells, B-cell-depleted T cells, or PBMCs.

How the authors handled the data: Amplification of reference gene primers was used by the study to estimate nucleated cell counts. Assay: immunoSEQ multiplex PCR; the TCRdb copy retains only in-frame clones and omits some. That table is the source of V, J and clone size, and D and trimming were worked out from the DNA. The sample includes over 85,000 clones, over 80% seen only once; the top ten take about 2%. The CDR3 is 14 residues long. In germline, CDR1 is SNHLY, CDR2 FYNNEI. Deletions cut 10 bases from V and 2 bases from J, with 16 bases between. Sequenced sample: peripheral blood. This TCR was recovered from a woman aged 70-85 years with acute or convalescent COVID-19. The chain employs TRBV2 and TRBJ2-3; the D is unclear. The CDR3 sequence is CATSREGTTDTQYF. Written as DNA, the CDR3 is TGTGCCACCTCTAGAGAAGGTACCACAGATACGCAGTATTTT.